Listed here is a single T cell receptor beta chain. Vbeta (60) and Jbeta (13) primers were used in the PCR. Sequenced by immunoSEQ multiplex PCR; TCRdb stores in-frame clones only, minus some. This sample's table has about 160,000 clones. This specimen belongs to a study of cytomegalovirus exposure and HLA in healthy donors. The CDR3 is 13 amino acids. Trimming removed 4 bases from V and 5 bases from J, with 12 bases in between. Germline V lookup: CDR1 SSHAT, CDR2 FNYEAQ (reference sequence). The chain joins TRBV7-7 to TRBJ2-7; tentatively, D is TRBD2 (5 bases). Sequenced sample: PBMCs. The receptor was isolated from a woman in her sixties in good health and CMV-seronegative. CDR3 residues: CASSSGLLDEQYF. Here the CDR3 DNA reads TGTGCCAGCAGCTCAGGACTGTTAGACGAGCAGTACTTC.